The present T cell receptor (beta chain) was sequenced within a study of blood T cell repertoires in COVID-19. On the study more broadly: COVID-19 samples collected from the United States, Italy and Spain covered acute and convalescent phases. T cells, B-cell-depleted T cells, or PBMCs supplied cDNA or gDNA.

This clone was picked up a small number of times. Authors' analysis steps: Amplification with reference gene primers provided the estimates of nucleated cell counts. TCRdb's table, derived via immunoSEQ multiplex PCR, lists solely in-frame clones and lacks some. For V, J and clone size, that table is used; D and trimming come from the DNA. The top ten hold about 2% of the sample, which has around 450,000 clones, 70% to 90% seen once. Participants were aged roughly 18 to 89 years from 20 to 30 US areas. V lost 6 bases, J lost 6 bases, and 5 bases stayed unmatched. Germline CDR1 SNHLY, CDR2 FYNNEI. This CDR3 has 14 amino acids.

The sample comprised PBMCs or T cells enriched from blood (not recorded which). The sequence was obtained from a woman between 18 and 29 years old with acute COVID-19. V and J are TRBV2 and TRBJ1-2; TRBD1 matches at 12 bases. CDR3 coding DNA: TGTGCCAGCAGCGGACGGGACAGGGGGCATGGCTACACCTTC. It is translated as CASSGRDRGHGYTF.